Listed below are T cell receptor beta chains from one sample, sequenced in a study of T cell responses to AZD1222 COVID-19 vaccine. The protocol was immunoSEQ multiplex PCR, while the TCRdb copy is restricted to in-frame clones and leaves out a portion. The sample has some 190,000 clones, around 94% seen once; the top ten hold around 1.8%. The input for sequencing was peripheral blood, taken 28 days after the second dose of the MenACWY control vaccine. The receptors shown here come from an adult who received the MenACWY meningococcal vaccine as a control. CDR3s include the opening cysteine and the closing phenylalanine or tryptophan. The D gene is left open where the match is weak. Clone sizes are given selectively: once, few, many, or a class where the clone is expanded.

v_gene	d_gene	abundance	j_gene	CDR3nt	CDR3aa
TRBV2	-	-	TRBJ2-1	TGTGCCAGGGGGGCCTTAAGAAATGAGCAGTTCTTC	CARGALRNEQFF
TRBV15	-	once	TRBJ1-2	TGTGCCACCAGCAGAGATCTCGGGGCACAAAGGGATGGCTACACCTTC	CATSRDLGAQRDGYTF
TRBV20-1	-	-	TRBJ1-2	TGCAGTGCCCAGGAAGGGGGCTACACCTTC	CSAQEGGYTF
TRBV27	-	-	TRBJ1-1	TGTGCCAGCAGTTATGGGGCCCAAGCTTTCTTT	CASSYGAQAFF
TRBV7-9	TRBD2	-	TRBJ2-7	TGTGCCAGCAGCTGGGCGCGGGAGAACTCCGAGCAGTACTTC	CASSWARENSEQYF
TRBV9	TRBD1	-	TRBJ2-7	TGTGCCAGCAGCGAACGACCGGGACAGGGGTCCGAGCAGTACTTC	CASSERPGQGSEQYF
TRBV30	-	-	TRBJ1-6	TGTGCCTGGGAACCAGGCAACAATTCACCCCTCCACTTT	CAWEPGNNSPLHF
TRBV14	-	-	TRBJ2-1	TGTGCCAGCAGCCAAGAAGCGGTTTACAATGAGCAGTTCTTC	CASSQEAVYNEQFF
TRBV4-3	-	-	TRBJ2-2	TGCGCCAGCAGCCAAGGCAGGGAATACACCGGGGAGCTGTTTTTT	CASSQGREYTGELFF
TRBV7-3	TRBD1	-	TRBJ2-2	TGTGCCAGCAGCGCACAGGGGCCGAACACCGGGGAGCTGTTTTTT	CASSAQGPNTGELFF
TRBV5-6	-	-	TRBJ2-7	TGTGCCAGCAGCTTGGCCGGAGTATCCTACGAGCAGTACTTC	CASSLAGVSYEQYF
TRBV18	TRBD1	-	TRBJ1-1	TGTGCCAGCTCACCAACCGGGACAGGGGCTGAAGCTTTCTTT	CASSPTGTGAEAFF
TRBV6-1	TRBD2	-	TRBJ2-7	TGTGCCAGCAGTGAAGCGACTAGCGGGAGGAACTACGAGCAGTACTTC	CASSEATSGRNYEQYF
TRBV19	-	-	TRBJ1-5	TGTGCCAGTAGTGAGGGGTTCGTACGCAATCAGCCCCAGCATTTT	CASSEGFVRNQPQHF